The present entry profiles one TCR beta chain with its context. As yet, its antigen is unknown. This sample is part of a study of cytotoxic CD8 clonotypes in ibrutinib-treated CLL. Study-level information: Mean values per sample were a few hundred thousand productive templates and tens of thousands of productive rearrangements.

TCRdb's copy holds only in-frame clones and misses some; the assay was immunoSEQ multiplex PCR. The sample holds 300,000 to 400,000 clones, 67% seen once. Study-wide results and limits: Clonality went up at ibrutinib response and then declined back toward baseline at progression. Among the clonotypes, public ones were uncommon and contracted or held stable on treatment. Baseline clonality exceeded age-matched healthy donors and tracked circulating CD8+ T-cell counts.

CDR3 length: 12 residues. V gave up 7 bases and J gave up 0 bases, with 5 bases separating them. The V gene's germline CDR1 is SNHLY and CDR2 FYNNEI. The chain combines TRBV2 with TRBJ2-3; D is ambiguous. Sequencing was performed on PBMCs, taken after 36 months of ibrutinib treatment. The sequence was collected from a human donor with chronic lymphocytic leukemia. The CDR3 sequence: CASKASTDTQYF. In nucleotides, the CDR3 is TGTGCCAGCAAGGCCAGCACAGATACGCAGTATTTT.